Sequencing of this TCR beta chain was carried out in a study of T cells in localized non-small cell lung cancer. Germline V CDR1 and CDR2: MNHNS, SASEGT. V gave up 2 bases and J gave up 0 bases, with 11 bases separating them. This CDR3 comprises 16 residues. Measured with immunoSEQ multiplex PCR; TCRdb has only the in-frame clones, and not every one. This table holds approximately 35,000 clones, around 90% found once. The source is a man aged 40 to 70 with stage II lung adenocarcinoma. Sequenced material: PBMCs, taken before any cancer treatment. The chain is built from TRBV6-1 and TRBJ2-1; D remains unclear. CDR3 in DNA: TGTGCCAGCAGTGAATCTCGGGCATCCTCCTACAATGAGCAGTTCTTC. This encodes CASSESRASSYNEQFF.